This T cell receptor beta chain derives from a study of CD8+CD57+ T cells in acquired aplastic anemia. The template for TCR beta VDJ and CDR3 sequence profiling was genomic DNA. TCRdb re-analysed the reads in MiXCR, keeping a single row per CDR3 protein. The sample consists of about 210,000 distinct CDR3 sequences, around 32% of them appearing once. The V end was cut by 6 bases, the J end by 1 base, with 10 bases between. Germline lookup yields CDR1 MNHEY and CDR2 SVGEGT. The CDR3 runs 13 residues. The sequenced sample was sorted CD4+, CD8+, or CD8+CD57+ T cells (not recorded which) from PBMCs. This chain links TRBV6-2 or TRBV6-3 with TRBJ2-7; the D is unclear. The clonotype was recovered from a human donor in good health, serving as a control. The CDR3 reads CASSGANSYEQYF. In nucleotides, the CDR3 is TGTGCCAGCAGCGGCGCTAATTCCTACGAGCAGTACTTC.